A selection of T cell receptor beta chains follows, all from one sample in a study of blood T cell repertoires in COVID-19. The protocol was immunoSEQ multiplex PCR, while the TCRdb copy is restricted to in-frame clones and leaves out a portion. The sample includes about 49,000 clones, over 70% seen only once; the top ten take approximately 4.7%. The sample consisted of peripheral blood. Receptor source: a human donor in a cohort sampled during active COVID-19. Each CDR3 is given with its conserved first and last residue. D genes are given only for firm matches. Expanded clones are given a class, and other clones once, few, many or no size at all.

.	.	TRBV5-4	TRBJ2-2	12	CASTTVGGELFF	TGTGCCAGCACCACCGTCGGGGGGGAGCTGTTTTTT
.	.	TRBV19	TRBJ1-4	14	CASSIRTANEKLFF	TGTGCCAGTAGTATCCGGACAGCTAATGAAAAACTGTTTTTT
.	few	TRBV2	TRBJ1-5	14	CASSEALSRQPQHF	TGTGCCAGCAGTGAAGCCCTCTCGCGGCAGCCCCAGCATTTT
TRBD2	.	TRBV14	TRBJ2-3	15	CASSPQLAGADTQYF	TGTGCCAGCAGCCCTCAACTAGCGGGAGCGGATACGCAGTATTTT
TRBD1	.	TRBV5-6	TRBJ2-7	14	CASSRDRVFYEQYF	TGTGCCAGCAGCCGGGACAGGGTATTCTACGAGCAGTACTTC
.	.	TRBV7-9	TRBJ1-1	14	CASTNDVPSAEAFF	TGTGCCAGCACCAACGATGTCCCCTCGGCTGAAGCTTTCTTT
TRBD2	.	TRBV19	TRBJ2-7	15	CASSTTSGSSYEQYF	TGTGCCAGTAGTACCACTAGCGGGAGCTCCTACGAGCAGTACTTC
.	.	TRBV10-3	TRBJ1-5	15	CAISEGKEANQPQHF	TGTGCCATCAGTGAGGGGAAGGAGGCCAATCAGCCCCAGCATTTT
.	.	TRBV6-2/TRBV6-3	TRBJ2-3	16	CASSYYSQGSRDTQYF	TGTGCCAGCAGTTACTACAGTCAGGGGAGTAGAGATACGCAGTATTTT
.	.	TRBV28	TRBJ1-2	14	CASRPNRVYYGYTF	TGTGCCAGCAGACCAAACAGGGTTTACTATGGCTACACCTTC
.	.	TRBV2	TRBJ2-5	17	CASSVTNRETSQETQYF	TGTGCCAGCAGCGTCACTAACAGGGAGACCAGCCAAGAGACCCAGTACTTC
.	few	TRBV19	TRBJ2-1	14	CASSMGETYNEQFF	TGTGCCAGTAGTATGGGCGAAACCTACAATGAGCAGTTCTTC
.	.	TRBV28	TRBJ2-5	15	CASRGLTRTSETQYF	TGTGCCAGCAGGGGCTTGACTAGGACATCAGAGACCCAGTACTTC
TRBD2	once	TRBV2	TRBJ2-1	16	CAGGGTSGRSYNEQFF	TGTGCCGGCGGGGGAACTAGCGGGAGATCCTACAATGAGCAGTTCTTC
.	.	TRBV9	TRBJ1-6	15	CASSVEGGGYSPLHF	TGTGCCAGCAGCGTAGAGGGAGGGGGTTATTCACCCCTCCACTTT
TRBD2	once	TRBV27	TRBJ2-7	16	CASKLRAGGRSYEQYF	TGTGCCAGCAAACTCCGGGCGGGGGGCCGATCCTACGAGCAGTACTTC
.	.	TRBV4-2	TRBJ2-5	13	CASSQGVIETQYF	TGTGCCAGCAGCCAAGGTGTTATAGAGACCCAGTACTTC
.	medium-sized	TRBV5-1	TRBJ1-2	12	CASSLGGRDYTF	TGCGCCAGCAGCTTGGGAGGGAGAGACTACACCTTC
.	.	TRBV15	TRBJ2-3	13	CATRPGSTDTQYF	TGTGCCACCAGGCCGGGGAGCACAGATACGCAGTATTTT
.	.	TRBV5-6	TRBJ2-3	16	CASSLMLGGITDTQYF	TGTGCCAGCAGCTTGATGCTGGGAGGAATCACAGATACGCAGTATTTT
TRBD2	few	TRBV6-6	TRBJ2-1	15	CASSPLAVSYNEQFF	TGTGCCAGCAGTCCGCTAGCGGTCTCCTACAATGAGCAGTTCTTC
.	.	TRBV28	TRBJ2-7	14	CASSFAGNSYEQYF	TGTGCCAGCAGTTTTGCCGGGAACTCCTACGAGCAGTACTTC
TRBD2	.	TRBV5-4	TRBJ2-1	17	CASSSSSGSFAYNEQFF	TGTGCCAGCAGCTCGAGTAGCGGGAGTTTTGCCTACAATGAGCAGTTCTTC
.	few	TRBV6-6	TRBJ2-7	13	CASSLRTRNEQYF	TGTGCCAGCAGTCTCAGAACTAGAAACGAGCAGTACTTC
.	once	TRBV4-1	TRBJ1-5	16	CASSKKGGDDNQPQHF	TGCGCCAGCAGCAAGAAAGGGGGGGACGACAATCAGCCCCAGCATTTT
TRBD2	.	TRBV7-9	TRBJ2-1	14	CASSLVLAGDEQFF	TGTGCCAGCAGCTTAGTTCTAGCGGGAGATGAGCAGTTCTTC
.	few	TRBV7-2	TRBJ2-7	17	CASSYRLGGQSSYEQYF	TGTGCCAGCAGCTACCGCTTAGGGGGTCAAAGCTCCTACGAGCAGTACTTC
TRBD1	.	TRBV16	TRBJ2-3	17	CASSQLNRGWDTDTQYF	TGTGCCAGCAGCCAGCTGAACAGGGGATGGGACACAGATACGCAGTATTTT
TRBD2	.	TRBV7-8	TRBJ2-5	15	CASLDGLAGTRTQYF	TGTGCCAGCTTGGATGGACTAGCGGGAACTCGGACCCAGTACTTC
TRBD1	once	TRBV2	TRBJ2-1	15	CASSGDRGSYNEQFF	TGTGCCAGCAGTGGCGACAGGGGATCCTACAATGAGCAGTTCTTC
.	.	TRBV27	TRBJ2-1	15	CASSSPSVLYNEQFF	TGTGCCAGCAGTTCTCCTAGCGTTCTCTACAATGAGCAGTTCTTC